The subject of this entry is one TCR beta chain. CDR1 is SGHRS, CDR2 YFSETQ, per germline. J was trimmed by 4 bases and V by 4 bases; bases with no gene match: 8. The CDR3 contains 16 residues. The data stem from a study of T cell changes during pregnancy in multiple sclerosis. The data were produced by immunoSEQ multiplex PCR, yet TCRdb's version contains in-frame clones alone and is incomplete. The table records 90,000 to 95,000 clones, about 91% of them present only once. The TCR sequence derives from a female donor with multiple sclerosis, enrolled in a pregnancy study. V gene TRBV5-1 combines with J gene TRBJ2-3, with TRBD1 matching over 11 bases. Sequenced material: peripheral blood, taken before pregnancy. For the CDR3, the DNA is TGCGCCAGCAGCCGCGTGGGACAGGGGGTCGCAGATACGCAGTATTTT. It is translated as CASSRVGQGVADTQYF.